These 22 T cell receptor beta chains share one sample of origin, sequenced in a study of siplizumab effects on memory and regulatory T cells. Some clones are missing from TCRdb's copy, which holds only in-frame ones; the method was immunoSEQ multiplex PCR. The table has about 100,000 clones, approximately 90% seen once. Material: Tregs sorted from blood. The receptors shown here come from a human donor in good health.

This chain connects TRBV6-5 to TRBJ2-7; TRBD1 might be the D (6 bases). This CDR3 comprises 15 residues. Germline V CDR1 and CDR2: MNHEY, SVGAGI. Trimming removed 7 bases at V and 1 base at J, with 17 bases between. The CDR3 coding sequence is TGTGCCAGCAAGTCGACAGGTGGGGCGTCCTACGAGCAGTACTTC. Protein sequence: CASKSTGGASYEQYF.

The rearrangement joins TRBV19 to TRBJ2-1; 13 bases match TRBD2. Germline loops: CDR1 LNHDA, CDR2 SQIVND (reference sequence). V lost 3 bases and J lost 1; bases outside the gene matches: 9. CDR3 size: 19 residues. The CDR3 DNA sequence: TGTGCCAGTAGTATTCCACAGGGACTAGCGGGATGGTCCTACAATGAGCAGTTCTTC. Translation gives CASSIPQGLAGWSYNEQFF.

V usage is TRBV5-1 and J usage is TRBJ2-7; D perhaps matches TRBD2 (5 bases). This CDR3 is built from 13 residues. V was clipped by 5 bases and J by 3 bases, with 12 bases between them. Germline V gene lookup returns CDR1 SGHRS and CDR2 YFSETQ. The CDR3 sequence: CASRKGGSYEQYF. DNA for the CDR3: TGCGCCAGCAGGAAGGGTGGGAGCTACGAGCAGTACTTC.

The V call is TRBV5-6, the J call TRBJ2-7; perhaps D is TRBD1 or TRBD2 (5 bases each). V lost 2 bases to trimming and J lost 6 bases, with 18 bases between them. Germline loops: CDR1 SGHDT, CDR2 YYEEEE. The CDR3 sequence is 15 residues long. DNA for the CDR3: TGTGCCAGCAGCTTACTCTCGGGACGAGTCGGCGAGCAGTACTTC. It specifies CASSLLSGRVGEQYF.

The V call is TRBV2, the J call TRBJ2-7; the match to TRBD2 covers 7 bases. Trimming took 6 bases from V and 5 from J; bases not matched to a gene: 10. CDR1 and CDR2 (germline): SNHLY, FYNNEI. The CDR3 loop spans 14 amino acids. The CDR3 nucleotides are TGTGCCAGCAGACGGACTAGTTTTTTAGACGAGCAGTACTTC. It is translated as CASRRTSFLDEQYF.

The chain carries TRBV5-1 and TRBJ2-1; D unresolved. V dropped 3 bases and J dropped 5 bases, with 18 bases sitting between them. CDR1 is SGHRS and CDR2 is YFSETQ in the germline V gene. CDR3 length: 16 amino acids. The CDR3 here is CASSSLGVSRDNEQFF. For the CDR3, the DNA is TGCGCCAGCAGCTCACTTGGAGTTAGCAGAGACAATGAGCAGTTCTTC.

This clone was found once. The chain carries TRBV10-3 and TRBJ2-1, with no clear D. CDR3 length: 12 residues. Germline loops: CDR1 ENHRY, CDR2 SYGVKD. The germline V and J ends were trimmed by 8 bases and 5 bases, with 10 bases remaining between them. The CDR3 sequence is CAISVGNNEQFF. CDR3 DNA: TGTGCCATCTCGGTAGGAAACAATGAGCAGTTCTTC.

The chain combines TRBV18 with TRBJ1-1; D is perhaps TRBD1 (6 bases). The CDR3 covers 20 residues. V was pared by 5 bases and J by 3 bases, with 31 bases between. Germline assignment: CDR1 KGHSH and CDR2 LQKENI. The CDR3, as DNA: TGTGCCAGCTCAGTATTACCCCGGTCGGGGGCCCAAGCAAGGTACACTGAAGCTTTCTTT. Encoded protein: CASSVLPRSGAQARYTEAFF. The full variable domain, completed using reference TRBV18 and TRBJ1-1, is NAGVMQNPRHLVRRRGQEARLRCSPMKGHSHVYWYRQLPEEGLKFMVYLQKENIIDESGMPKERFSAEFPKEGPSILRIQQVVRGDSAAYFCASSVLPRSGAQARYTEAFFGQGTRLTVV.

The chain joins TRBV11-2 to TRBJ2-1, with D maybe TRBD1 (5 bases). Germline CDR1 reads SGHAT; CDR2 reads FQNNGV. This CDR3 region has 16 residues. V shed 1 base and J shed 4 bases, with 14 bases lying between them. CDR3 residues: CASSLGGYLGYNEQFF. The CDR3 region has the DNA TGTGCCAGCAGCTTAGGGGGCTACCTTGGGTACAATGAGCAGTTCTTC.

This clone showed up just a few times. The chain employs TRBV7-3 and TRBJ2-1, with D tentatively TRBD1 (6 bases). CDR3 size: 11 residues. Between the trimmed V and J ends, which lost 4 bases and 10 bases, there was a span of 8 bases. Germline CDR1 and CDR2: SGHTA and FQGTGA. The CDR3 loop reads CASSSGQEQFF. The CDR3 nucleotides read TGTGCCAGCAGCTCCGGACAGGAGCAGTTCTTC.

V is TRBV10-3 and J is TRBJ1-2; D remains unclear. Germline CDR1 is ENHRY and CDR2 is SYGVKD. Trimming cost V 0 bases and J 0 bases, with 8 bases left between them. The CDR3 has 15 residues. CDR3 sequence reads: CAISESRNTNYGYTF. DNA for the CDR3: TGTGCCATCAGTGAGTCTAGAAATACTAACTATGGCTACACCTTC.

The chain combines TRBV6-1 with TRBJ2-7, with D tentatively TRBD1 (7 bases). Germline CDR1 is MNHNS and CDR2 is SASEGT. Deletions cut 6 bases from V and 3 bases from J, with 15 bases between. The CDR3 spans 14 residues. CDR3 sequence (DNA): TGTGCCAGCAGGCAACAGGGGAGGAACTACGAGCAGTACTTC. It specifies CASRQQGRNYEQYF.

The chain employs TRBV5-1 and TRBJ2-1, with D uncertain. The CDR3 sequence is 12 residues long. V was trimmed by 5 bases and J by 10 bases, leaving 13 bases between them. Per the germline V gene, CDR1 is SGHRS and CDR2 is YFSETQ. CDR3 bases: TGCGCCAGCAGTCCACCGACGCCAGAGCAGTTCTTC. Translation: CASSPPTPEQFF.

This sequence joins TRBV6-5 and TRBJ1-2; D remains ambiguous. Germline-derived CDR1 and CDR2 are MNHEY and SVGAGI. V was shortened by 4 bases and J by 0 bases, with 15 bases between the two germline ends. The CDR3 spans 16 residues. This CDR3 reads CASSFALGVSNYGYTF. CDR3 sequence (DNA): TGTGCCAGCAGTTTTGCACTTGGGGTTTCTAACTATGGCTACACCTTC.

The gene calls are TRBV10-3 and TRBJ1-2, with D perhaps TRBD1 (6 bases). Looked up from germline, CDR1 is ENHRY and CDR2 is SYGVKD. With 4 bases removed from V and 2 bases from J, the gap between germline ends came to 8 bases. The CDR3 is made up of 13 amino acids. CDR3 region: CAISVDRNYGYTF. For the CDR3, the DNA is TGTGCCATCAGTGTAGACAGGAACTATGGCTACACCTTC.

The V gene is TRBV7-2, the J gene TRBJ2-7, with TRBD2 as a possible D gene (6 bases). The CDR3 sequence is 17 residues long. From germline, CDR1 is SGHTA and CDR2 FQGNSA. The V and J ends lost 1 base and 0 bases respectively, with 16 bases between them. CDR3 sequence reads: CASSLGSVAALSYEQYF. The CDR3 DNA reads TGTGCCAGCAGCTTAGGTTCAGTAGCGGCCCTCTCCTACGAGCAGTACTTC.

V and J are TRBV2 and TRBJ2-1; the D is unclear. The CDR3 spans 14 residues. The germline gives CDR1 SNHLY, CDR2 FYNNEI. V was clipped by 6 bases and J by 2 bases, with 11 bases between them. The CDR3 spells CASSQDPAYNEQFF. CDR3 sequence (DNA): TGTGCCAGCAGCCAGGATCCCGCCTACAATGAGCAGTTCTTC.

In DNA, the CDR3 is TGTGCCACCACGGGATCGGGTTTCACAGATACGCAGTATTTT. It yields the protein CATTGSGFTDTQYF. The chain recombines TRBV15 with TRBJ2-3, with D maybe TRBD2 (5 bases). Germline CDR1 and CDR2: LNHNV and YYDKDF (reference sequence). Trimming stripped 7 bases from V and 2 bases from J, with 13 bases between. This CDR3 contains 14 residues.

The CDR3 DNA sequence: TGTGCCAGCAGCTTATTCCTGTCCATCTACACAGATACGCAGTATTTT. It translates to CASSLFLSIYTDTQYF. The chain combines TRBV7-9 with TRBJ2-3, with unresolved D. This CDR3 region has 16 residues. Germline-derived CDR1 and CDR2 are SEHNR and FQNEAQ (reference sequence). Deletions cut 2 bases from V and 2 bases from J, with 14 bases between.

V gene TRBV5-5 combines with J gene TRBJ2-5; D gene unclear. The CDR3 length is 13 residues. Between the trimmed V and J ends, which lost 0 bases and 2 bases, there was a span of 5 bases. CDR1 and CDR2 (germline): SGHKS, YYEKEE (reference sequence). The CDR3 sequence is CASSLDPQETQYF. The CDR3 region has the DNA TGTGCCAGCAGCTTGGACCCACAAGAGACCCAGTACTTC.

V and J are TRBV7-8 and TRBJ2-3; 14 bases fit TRBD2. V lost 5 bases, J lost 8 bases, and 9 bases stayed unmatched. The length of the CDR3 is 16 residues. In germline, CDR1 is SGHVS, CDR2 FQNEAQ. The CDR3 sequence: CASSLRLAGGLGTQYF. In DNA form, the CDR3 reads TGTGCCAGCAGCCTTAGACTAGCGGGAGGGTTGGGTACGCAGTATTTT.

The chain recombines TRBV5-1 with TRBJ1-5; 7 bases are shared with TRBD1. V lost 4 bases, J lost 4 bases, and 8 bases stayed unmatched. Germline CDR1 SGHRS, CDR2 YFSETQ. This CDR3 comprises 15 residues. The CDR3 protein is CASSLEGAPNQPQHF. The DNA of the CDR3 is TGCGCCAGCAGCCTGGAGGGGGCCCCAAATCAGCCCCAGCATTTT.